These T cell receptor beta chains were read from a single sample in a study of OX40 agonist ivuxolimab in advanced cancers. Produced via immunoSEQ multiplex PCR; TCRdb's table is partial and in-frame only. This sample carries 89,000 or so clones, just over 85% of them seen once, and the ten largest clones take about 0.8%. Material: CD4+ or CD8+ T cells sorted from blood, obtained in a trial of the OX40 agonist ivuxolimab. The receptors were sampled from an adult with an advanced solid tumor such as melanoma, head and neck, liver or kidney cancer. Both conserved end residues are part of each CDR3. D genes are given only for firm matches. Expanded clones are given a class, and other clones once, few, many or no size at all.

v_gene	d_gene	abundance	j_gene	CDR3nt	CDR3aa
TRBV18	.	.	TRBJ2-5	TGTGCCAGCTCACCAGACAGCCAAGAGACCCAGTACTTC	CASSPDSQETQYF
TRBV28	.	.	TRBJ1-6	TGTGCCAGCGCCCTGGGGAGAACACCCCTCCACTTT	CASALGRTPLHF
TRBV5-1	.	.	TRBJ2-5	TGCGCCAGCAGCATAGGAACGACCAAAGAGACCCAGTACTTC	CASSIGTTKETQYF
TRBV7-2	.	few	TRBJ2-1	TGTGCCAGCAGGCGGGTTCCCCTCAATGAGCAGTTCTTC	CASRRVPLNEQFF
TRBV19	.	.	TRBJ2-5	TGTGCCAGTAGTATCCCCGGCAGGGGTGGAGAGACCCAGTACTTC	CASSIPGRGGETQYF
TRBV19	.	few	TRBJ1-5	TGTGCCACCCTGGGCAGGGTTGGGCAGCCCCAGCATTTT	CATLGRVGQPQHF
TRBV9	TRBD2	once	TRBJ2-1	TGTGCCAGCAGCGTAGATGCTAGCGGGAGAAATGAGCAGTTCTTC	CASSVDASGRNEQFF
TRBV5-4	TRBD1	.	TRBJ2-6	TGTGCCAGCAGCGCCGGACAGGGTAACTCTGGGGCCAACGTCCTGACTTTC	CASSAGQGNSGANVLTF
TRBV9	.	.	TRBJ2-2	TGTGCCAGCAGCGTGCAGGGGCGTAACGGGGAGCTGTTTTTT	CASSVQGRNGELFF
TRBV29-1	TRBD2	.	TRBJ2-3	TGCAGCGTCCACATCTTAGGACTAGGCGGGACAGATACGCAGTATTTT	CSVHILGLGGTDTQYF
TRBV11-2	.	once	TRBJ1-3	TGTGCCAGCAGCCCCCGGCGGTTCTCTGGAAACACCATATATTTT	CASSPRRFSGNTIYF
TRBV7-8	.	.	TRBJ1-5	TGTGCCAGCAGCTTTGACGCCGTGAGGCCCCAGCATTTT	CASSFDAVRPQHF
TRBV25-1	.	.	TRBJ2-1	TGTGCCAGCACTCCGGAGCTAGTCGCAAGTGGTGAGCAGTTCTTC	CASTPELVASGEQFF
TRBV4-2	.	.	TRBJ2-7	TGTGCCAGCAGCCAAGACTTGGTCACCGGCACCTACGAGCAGTACTTC	CASSQDLVTGTYEQYF
TRBV5-1	TRBD1	few	TRBJ2-7	TGCGCCAGCAGCTCAATAGGGACAGGGGGTGAGCAGTACTTC	CASSSIGTGGEQYF
TRBV5-1	TRBD2	.	TRBJ2-7	TGCGCCAGCAGCGACTCGGGAGGGCAAGGCGAGCAGTACTTC	CASSDSGGQGEQYF
TRBV15	.	.	TRBJ2-3	TGTGCCACCAGCGCCGGCACCGGGGGCGCAACAGATACGCAGTATTTT	CATSAGTGGATDTQYF
TRBV9	.	.	TRBJ2-7	TGTGCCAGCAGCCCACTCTCTAGTTCGAGTTCTTACGAGCAGTACTTC	CASSPLSSSSSYEQYF
TRBV7-2	TRBD2	.	TRBJ2-7	TGTGCCAGCAGCTTTGGACTAGCATCCTACGAGCAGTACTTC	CASSFGLASYEQYF
TRBV5-1	TRBD1	.	TRBJ1-4	TGCGCCAGCAGCTGGGGGACAGGGACTAAGGAAAAACTGTTTTTT	CASSWGTGTKEKLFF
TRBV5-4	.	.	TRBJ2-3	TGTGCCAGCAGCTTACCCTCCGGGGGACTGCGTTCAGATACGCAGTATTTT	CASSLPSGGLRSDTQYF
TRBV11-3	TRBD2	.	TRBJ2-1	TGTGCCAGCAGCTTCCGGACTAGCGGGAGGAATGAGCAGTTCTTC	CASSFRTSGRNEQFF
TRBV30	TRBD1	.	TRBJ2-1	TGTGCCTGGGAAACAGGGGTCGCCTACAATGAGCAGTTCTTC	CAWETGVAYNEQFF
TRBV7-9	TRBD1	.	TRBJ1-5	TGTGCCAGCAGCTTAGGGGGGACAGGGGGCAATCAGCCCCAGCATTTT	CASSLGGTGGNQPQHF
TRBV28	TRBD2	.	TRBJ2-7	TGTGCCAGCAGTGGGACTAGCGGGAACTACGAGCAGTACTTC	CASSGTSGNYEQYF
TRBV7-2	.	.	TRBJ2-6	TGTGCCAGCAGCTCTCTTGGGGCCAACGTCCTGACTTTC	CASSSLGANVLTF
TRBV6-5	.	.	TRBJ2-1	TGTGCCAGCACCCGGGGGCCTGGCAATGAGCAGTTCTTC	CASTRGPGNEQFF
TRBV30	TRBD2	.	TRBJ2-1	TGTGCCTGGAGTGTACTGGGGGCTAGCGGGGCCCGACCTACAATCAATGAGCAGTTCTTC	CAWSVLGASGARPTINEQFF
TRBV2	TRBD1	once	TRBJ1-5	TGTGCCAGCACCCTCCGACAGGGAGTGGGTCAGCCCCAGCATTTT	CASTLRQGVGQPQHF
TRBV9	.	.	TRBJ2-6	TGTGCCAGCAGCGAAGGTTGGGGGGCCAACGTCCTGACTTTC	CASSEGWGANVLTF
TRBV9	.	.	TRBJ2-1	TGTGCCAGCAGCGTAGAGGTGGCGGGATCATACAATGAGCAGTTCTTC	CASSVEVAGSYNEQFF
TRBV7-2	TRBD2	.	TRBJ2-1	TGTGCCAGCAGCCCTCGCCTAGGCGGGAGCGGCGGTGAGCAGTTCTTC	CASSPRLGGSGGEQFF
TRBV28	TRBD1	.	TRBJ2-7	TGTGCCAGCAGTTTTCTCCTGGGACAGTTTACTTACGAGCAGTACTTC	CASSFLLGQFTYEQYF
TRBV5-6	.	.	TRBJ1-3	TGTGCCAGCAGCCCCGGCCCGAACTTACGGAACACCATATATTTT	CASSPGPNLRNTIYF
TRBV7-8	.	few	TRBJ2-7	TGTGCCAGCAGCTTGATCTACGAGCAGTACTTC	CASSLIYEQYF
TRBV1	.	.	TRBJ2-1	TGCACCAGCAGCCTGAGGTGCGGGAGTCGAATCTTC	CTSSLRCGSRIF
TRBV9	.	.	TRBJ1-4	TGTGCCAGCAGCGTCGGAAAAGGGGTAACTAATGAAAAACTGTTTTTT	CASSVGKGVTNEKLFF
TRBV11-2	.	.	TRBJ2-2	TGTGCCAGCAGCTCCTCCGGGGAGCTGTTTTTT	CASSSSGELFF
TRBV14	TRBD2	.	TRBJ2-5	TGTGCCAGCAGCCAGTTTACTAGCGGGATCCAGGGAGAGACCCAGTACTTC	CASSQFTSGIQGETQYF
TRBV19	TRBD2	.	TRBJ2-5	TGTGCCAGTAGTACCAACGGGGGGAAAGAGACCCAGTACTTC	CASSTNGGKETQYF
TRBV28	.	.	TRBJ1-2	TGTGCCACCCTTCCGTCAGGTTTCTATGGCTACACCTTC	CATLPSGFYGYTF
TRBV30	.	.	TRBJ2-1	TGTGCCTGGAGTGTCAGCGCGAGCTCCTACAATGAGCAGTTCTTC	CAWSVSASSYNEQFF
TRBV5-4	.	.	TRBJ2-3	TGTGCCAGCAGCTTGGAGAATCCGGTTACAGATACGCAGTATTTT	CASSLENPVTDTQYF
TRBV7-6	.	.	TRBJ2-2	TGTGCCAGCAGCTTACCAACGAACACCGGGGAGCTGTTTTTT	CASSLPTNTGELFF
TRBV5-1	TRBD1	.	TRBJ1-5	TGCGCCAGCAGCTTGGAAACAGGGGCAGGGCAGCCCCAGCATTTT	CASSLETGAGQPQHF
TRBV6-5	.	.	TRBJ2-7	TGTGCCAGCAGTAGGGACTCAAGAGCCTACGAGCAGTACTTC	CASSRDSRAYEQYF
TRBV7-2	TRBD1	.	TRBJ1-2	TGTGCCAGCAGCTCGGGACAGACAAGGGGACGCGGTGGCTACACCTTC	CASSSGQTRGRGGYTF
TRBV10-1	.	.	TRBJ2-1	TGCGCCAGCAGTGAGACAGCCAATGAGCAGTTCTTC	CASSETANEQFF
TRBV6-5	.	.	TRBJ2-7	TGTGCCAGCAGTTTGCCAGGAGGGGGCGAGCAGTACTTC	CASSLPGGGEQYF
TRBV29-1	.	.	TRBJ1-1	TGCGGCGGGGGGTCAGGGCAGCGTAAGCCTGAAGCTTTCTTT	CGGGSGQRKPEAFF
TRBV6-6	TRBD1	.	TRBJ2-2	TGTGCCAGCAGTTCAGGACAGGGAACCACCGGGGAGCTGTTTTTT	CASSSGQGTTGELFF
TRBV19	TRBD2	.	TRBJ2-3	TGTGCCAGTAGTATAGGGAGAACTAGCGGAGAGCGTGATACGCAGTATTTT	CASSIGRTSGERDTQYF
TRBV2	.	.	TRBJ1-1	TGTGCCAGCAGTGGACAGTCCCAGAGGTTTCGAGCTTTCTTT	CASSGQSQRFRAFF